These T cell receptor beta chains were read from a single sample in a study of OX40 agonist ivuxolimab in advanced cancers. TCRdb's table, derived via immunoSEQ multiplex PCR, lists solely in-frame clones and lacks some. The profile shows 45,000 to 75,000 clones, about 79% of them singletons. This specimen consisted of CD4+ or CD8+ T cells sorted from blood, obtained in a trial of the OX40 agonist ivuxolimab. These receptors originate from an adult with an advanced solid tumor such as melanoma, head and neck, liver or kidney cancer. Both conserved end residues are part of each CDR3. The D gene is left open where the match is weak. Rows give clone size only sometimes, using once, few, many, or a class for an expanded clone.

NA,TRBJ1-2,NA,TRBV27,CASSLRGDYGYTF,TGTGCCAGCAGCCTCCGGGGCGACTATGGCTACACCTTC
NA,TRBJ1-1,TRBD1,TRBV7-9,CASSGQGVTEAFF,TGTGCCAGCAGCGGACAGGGTGTGACTGAAGCTTTCTTT
NA,TRBJ2-2,NA,TRBV7-3,CASSPRGNTGELFF,TGTGCCAGCAGCCCACGTGGGAACACCGGGGAGCTGTTTTTT
NA,TRBJ2-1,NA,TRBV5-5,CASSPDYSSYNEQFF,TGTGCCAGCAGCCCGGACTACTCCTCCTACAATGAGCAGTTCTTC
NA,TRBJ1-5,NA,TRBV9,CASSPGDSAKPQHF,TGTGCCAGCAGCCCCGGTGACTCCGCAAAGCCCCAGCATTTT
NA,TRBJ1-1,TRBD1,TRBV6-6,CASSGQGERTGEAFF,TGTGCCAGCAGTGGACAGGGAGAACGAACGGGTGAAGCTTTCTTT
NA,TRBJ2-1,TRBD2,TRBV7-2,CASSLEGGGYNEQFF,TGTGCCAGCAGCTTAGAAGGCGGGGGCTACAATGAGCAGTTCTTC
once,TRBJ2-1,TRBD2,TRBV7-2,CASSLTLAGMNEQFF,TGTGCCAGCAGCTTAACCCTAGCGGGAATGAATGAGCAGTTCTTC
NA,TRBJ1-2,NA,TRBV4-1,CASSQEAYGYTF,TGCGCCAGCAGCCAAGAGGCGTATGGCTACACCTTC
NA,TRBJ2-2,NA,TRBV19,CASIGKGGRSTGELFF,TGTGCCAGTATTGGGAAAGGAGGGCGTAGCACCGGGGAGCTGTTTTTT
NA,TRBJ1-5,NA,TRBV2,CASSEGGNQPQHF,TGTGCCAGCAGTGAAGGGGGCAATCAGCCCCAGCATTTT
NA,TRBJ2-3,TRBD2,TRBV7-2,CASSLRLSGRGDTQYF,TGTGCCAGCAGCTTAAGGCTAAGCGGGAGGGGGGATACGCAGTATTTT
NA,TRBJ2-7,TRBD2,TRBV14,CASSQLRLAGDEQYF,TGTGCCAGCAGCCAACTCCGACTAGCGGGAGACGAGCAGTACTTC
NA,TRBJ2-7,TRBD2,TRBV4-2,CASSQDAVREGLEQYF,TGTGCCAGCAGCCAAGATGCCGTGCGGGAGGGCTTAGAGCAGTACTTC
NA,TRBJ1-1,NA,TRBV19,CASTSMGAPTEAFF,TGTGCCAGTACCAGTATGGGGGCCCCGACTGAAGCTTTCTTT
NA,TRBJ2-7,NA,TRBV19,CASSMVRGVSEQYF,TGTGCCAGTAGTATGGTCAGGGGCGTCTCCGAGCAGTACTTC
NA,TRBJ1-2,TRBD1,TRBV10-3,CAISPTGTLYGYTF,TGTGCCATCAGCCCGACAGGGACTCTCTATGGCTACACCTTC
NA,TRBJ2-7,TRBD2,TRBV7-8,CASSLNRQRLAGAREQYF,TGTGCCAGCAGCTTAAATAGACAGCGACTAGCGGGAGCCCGCGAGCAGTACTTC
once,TRBJ2-7,NA,TRBV30,CAWSVAGYEQYF,TGTGCCTGGAGTGTTGCCGGCTACGAGCAGTACTTC
once,TRBJ2-7,NA,TRBV11-3,CASSWETSLSYEQYF,TGTGCCAGCAGCTGGGAGACATCGCTCTCCTACGAGCAGTACTTC
NA,TRBJ2-1,NA,TRBV11-1,CASSPVSSYNEQFF,TGTGCCAGCAGTCCAGTGAGCTCCTACAATGAGCAGTTCTTC
NA,TRBJ1-2,NA,TRBV5-4,CASSLARMNYGYTF,TGTGCCAGCAGCTTGGCTCGGATGAACTATGGCTACACCTTC
NA,TRBJ1-2,TRBD1,TRBV7-2,CASSSGQAGYGYTF,TGTGCCAGCAGCTCCGGACAGGCCGGCTATGGCTACACCTTC
NA,TRBJ2-1,TRBD2,TRBV19,CASSAPGRGGNNEQFF,TGTGCCAGTAGTGCCCCTGGGCGGGGGGGGAACAATGAGCAGTTCTTC
NA,TRBJ2-5,NA,TRBV5-1,CASSPIRGALQETQYF,TGCGCCAGCAGCCCCATAAGGGGGGCCCTCCAAGAGACCCAGTACTTC
NA,TRBJ1-2,TRBD1,TRBV5-1,CASSSRITGTAGGGYTF,TGCGCCAGCAGCTCAAGGATAACCGGGACAGCCGGCGGGGGCTACACCTTC
NA,TRBJ2-7,NA,TRBV5-1,CASSLEVSSEQYF,TGCGCCAGCAGCTTGGAAGTCAGCAGCGAGCAGTACTTC
NA,TRBJ2-7,NA,TRBV19,CASSTQGKSFEQYF,TGTGCCAGTAGTACACAGGGCAAATCTTTCGAGCAGTACTTC
NA,TRBJ1-4,NA,TRBV11-2,CASSLGVGEKLFF,TGTGCCAGCAGCTTAGGGGTTGGTGAAAAACTGTTTTTT
NA,TRBJ2-3,NA,TRBV10-2,CASKGPGDTQYF,TGCGCCAGCAAGGGACCTGGAGATACGCAGTATTTT
NA,TRBJ1-1,NA,TRBV18,CASSPPGGNTEAFF,TGTGCCAGCTCACCACCGGGGGGGAACACTGAAGCTTTCTTT
NA,TRBJ1-5,TRBD1,TRBV6-1,CASRWDRISNQPQHF,TGTGCCAGCAGGTGGGACAGAATTAGCAATCAGCCCCAGCATTTT
NA,TRBJ1-3,NA,TRBV21-1,CASSPRLASSGNTIYF,TGTGCCAGCAGCCCGCGACTGGCGAGCTCTGGAAACACCATATATTTT
NA,TRBJ2-1,NA,TRBV5-1,CASSFLLSHNEQFF,TGCGCCAGCAGCTTTTTACTTTCTCACAATGAGCAGTTCTTC
once,TRBJ1-1,TRBD1,TRBV6-5,CASSYSTGSTEAFF,TGTGCCAGCAGTTACTCGACAGGGTCCACTGAAGCTTTCTTT
NA,TRBJ1-2,NA,TRBV6-1,CASRVVFYGYTF,TGTGCCAGCAGGGTCGTTTTCTATGGCTACACCTTC
NA,TRBJ2-3,NA,TRBV7-2,CASTYSADTQYF,TGTGCCAGCACATACAGTGCAGATACGCAGTATTTT
NA,TRBJ1-2,NA,TRBV6-5,CASTERVGGYTF,TGTGCCAGCACCGAACGGGTTGGTGGCTACACCTTC
NA,TRBJ2-1,TRBD2,TRBV18,CASSPPGGSARNEQFF,TGTGCCAGCTCACCACCCGGCGGGAGCGCACGAAATGAGCAGTTCTTC
NA,TRBJ2-7,NA,TRBV5-1,CASSLAGERRYEQYF,TGCGCCAGCAGCTTGGCTGGGGAGAGGCGCTACGAGCAGTACTTC
NA,TRBJ2-5,NA,TRBV7-8,CASSLLLAAQETQYF,TGTGCCAGCAGCTTGTTACTAGCCGCGCAAGAGACCCAGTACTTC
NA,TRBJ1-1,NA,TRBV7-2,CASSRRSGAGTEAFF,TGTGCCAGCAGTCGGCGGTCCGGGGCGGGGACTGAAGCTTTCTTT
NA,TRBJ2-2,NA,TRBV7-3,CASRLDPGAGELFF,TGTGCCAGCAGACTAGACCCCGGGGCTGGGGAGCTGTTTTTT
NA,TRBJ2-7,NA,TRBV5-1,CASSVGPRGDYEQYF,TGCGCCAGCAGCGTGGGCCCGAGAGGGGACTACGAGCAGTACTTC
NA,TRBJ1-4,NA,TRBV7-3,CASSLTGGDNEKLFF,TGTGCCAGCAGCTTAACAGGGGGGGATAATGAAAAACTGTTTTTT
NA,TRBJ1-1,TRBD1,TRBV4-1,CASRLLPGQVNTEAFF,TGCGCCAGCCGCCTCCTACCGGGACAGGTAAACACTGAAGCTTTCTTT
NA,TRBJ2-7,NA,TRBV11-2,CASSPAWGFYEQYF,TGTGCCAGCAGCCCTGCGTGGGGTTTCTACGAGCAGTACTTC
once,TRBJ2-1,TRBD2,TRBV28,CASSPLGLAGIWSYNEQFF,TGTGCCAGCAGTCCCCTCGGACTAGCGGGAATTTGGTCCTACAATGAGCAGTTCTTC
NA,TRBJ1-5,TRBD1,TRBV19,CASRDQIGTVHQPQHF,TGTGCCAGTAGGGATCAAATCGGGACAGTGCATCAGCCCCAGCATTTT
NA,TRBJ1-1,NA,TRBV30,CAWSVMGLGGSYTEAFF,TGTGCCTGGAGTGTAATGGGTTTGGGGGGCTCCTACACTGAAGCTTTCTTT
few,TRBJ2-2,NA,TRBV6-5,CASRGLINTGELFF,TGTGCCAGCAGGGGACTCATAAACACCGGGGAGCTGTTTTTT
few,TRBJ2-7,TRBD1,TRBV6-1,CASSGGQFSYEQYF,TGTGCCAGCAGTGGGGGACAGTTCTCCTACGAGCAGTACTTC
once,TRBJ2-1,TRBD1,TRBV18,CASSPSQGAYNEQFF,TGTGCCAGCTCACCAAGTCAGGGGGCGTACAATGAGCAGTTCTTC